The clone carrying this T cell receptor (beta chain) was counted between two and nine times. The sample is drawn from a study of blood T cell repertoires in COVID-19. Germline loops: CDR1 SGHNT, CDR2 YYREEE (reference sequence). The junction had 11 bases not matched to a gene; V was cut back by 5 bases and J by 5 bases. The CDR3 sequence is 16 residues long. In the authors' workflow: For nucleated cells, counts were estimated from reference gene primer amplification. Measured with immunoSEQ multiplex PCR; TCRdb has only the in-frame clones, and not every one. Clone size and the V and J calls come from that table; the DNA yielded D and trimming. The sample carries roughly 200,000 clones, over 75% recorded once.

This sequence joins TRBV5-4 and TRBJ2-2; 8 bases match TRBD1. The source is a man in his fifties who had recovered from COVID-19. The specimen was peripheral blood. The CDR3 loop is CASSTGQGWLTGELFF. The CDR3 DNA reads as TGTGCCAGCAGTACAGGACAGGGATGGTTGACCGGGGAGCTGTTTTTT. The complete variable domain, with remaining parts taken from reference TRBV5-4 and TRBJ2-2, reads ETGVTQSPTHLIKTRGQQVTLRCSSQSGHNTVSWYQQALGQGPQFIFQYYREEENGRGNFPPRFSGLQFPNYSSELNVNALELDDSALYLCASSTGQGWLTGELFFGEGSRLTVL.